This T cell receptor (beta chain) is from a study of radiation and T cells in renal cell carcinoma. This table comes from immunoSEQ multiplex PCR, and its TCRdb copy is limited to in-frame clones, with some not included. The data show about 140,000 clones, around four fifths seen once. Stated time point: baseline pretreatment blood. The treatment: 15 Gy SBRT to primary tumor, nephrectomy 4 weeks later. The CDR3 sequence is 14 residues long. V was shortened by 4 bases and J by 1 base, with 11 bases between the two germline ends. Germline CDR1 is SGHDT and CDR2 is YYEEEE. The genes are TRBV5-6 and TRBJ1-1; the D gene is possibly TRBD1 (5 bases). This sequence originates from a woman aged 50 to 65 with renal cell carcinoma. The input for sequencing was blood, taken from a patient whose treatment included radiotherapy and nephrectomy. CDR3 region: CASSPDMRNTEAFF. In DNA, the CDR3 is TGTGCCAGCAGCCCGGACATGAGGAACACTGAAGCTTTCTTT.